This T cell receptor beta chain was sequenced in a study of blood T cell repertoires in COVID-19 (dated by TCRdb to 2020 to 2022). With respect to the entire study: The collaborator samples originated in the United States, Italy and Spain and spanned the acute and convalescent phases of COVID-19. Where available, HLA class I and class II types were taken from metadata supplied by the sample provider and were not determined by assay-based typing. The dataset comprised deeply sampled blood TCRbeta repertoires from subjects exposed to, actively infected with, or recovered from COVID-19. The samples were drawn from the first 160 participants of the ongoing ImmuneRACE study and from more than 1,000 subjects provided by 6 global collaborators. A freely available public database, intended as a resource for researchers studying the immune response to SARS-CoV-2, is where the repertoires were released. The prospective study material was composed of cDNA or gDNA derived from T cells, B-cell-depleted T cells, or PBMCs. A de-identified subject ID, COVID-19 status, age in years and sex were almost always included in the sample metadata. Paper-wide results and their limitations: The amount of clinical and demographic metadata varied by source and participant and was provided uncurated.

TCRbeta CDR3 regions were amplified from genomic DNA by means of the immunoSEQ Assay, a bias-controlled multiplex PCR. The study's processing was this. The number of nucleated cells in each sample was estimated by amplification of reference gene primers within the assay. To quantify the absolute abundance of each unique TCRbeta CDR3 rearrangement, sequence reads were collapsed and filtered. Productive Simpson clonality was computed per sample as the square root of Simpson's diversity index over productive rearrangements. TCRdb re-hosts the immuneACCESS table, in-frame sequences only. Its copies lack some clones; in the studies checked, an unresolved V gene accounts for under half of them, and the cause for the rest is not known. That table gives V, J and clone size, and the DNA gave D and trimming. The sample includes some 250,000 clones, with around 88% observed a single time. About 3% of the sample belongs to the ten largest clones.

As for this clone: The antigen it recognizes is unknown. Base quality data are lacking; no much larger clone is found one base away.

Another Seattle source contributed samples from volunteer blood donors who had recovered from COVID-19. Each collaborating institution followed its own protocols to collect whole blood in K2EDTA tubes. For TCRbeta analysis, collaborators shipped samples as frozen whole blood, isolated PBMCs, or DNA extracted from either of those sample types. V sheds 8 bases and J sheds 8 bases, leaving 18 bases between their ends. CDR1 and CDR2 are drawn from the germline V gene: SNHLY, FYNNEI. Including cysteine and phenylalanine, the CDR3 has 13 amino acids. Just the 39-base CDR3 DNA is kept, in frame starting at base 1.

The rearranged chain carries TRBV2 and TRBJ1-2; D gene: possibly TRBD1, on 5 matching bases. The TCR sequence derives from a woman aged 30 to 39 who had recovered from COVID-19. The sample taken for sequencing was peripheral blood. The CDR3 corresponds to CASPIGRADGYTF. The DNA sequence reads TGTGCCAGCCCCATAGGCAGGGCGGACGGCTACACCTTC.